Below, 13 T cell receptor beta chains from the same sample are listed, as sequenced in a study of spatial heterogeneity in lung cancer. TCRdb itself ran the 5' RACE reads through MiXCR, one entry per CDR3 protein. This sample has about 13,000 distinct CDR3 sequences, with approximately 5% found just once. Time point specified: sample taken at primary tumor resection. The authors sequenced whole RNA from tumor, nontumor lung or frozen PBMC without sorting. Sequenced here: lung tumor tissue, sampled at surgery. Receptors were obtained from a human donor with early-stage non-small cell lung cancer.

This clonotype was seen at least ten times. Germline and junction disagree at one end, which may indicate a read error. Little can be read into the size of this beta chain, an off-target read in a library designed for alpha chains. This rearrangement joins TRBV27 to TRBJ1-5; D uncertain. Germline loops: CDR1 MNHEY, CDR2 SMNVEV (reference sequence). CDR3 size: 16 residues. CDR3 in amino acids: CASSPRAGNSNQPQHF. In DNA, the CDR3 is TGCGCCAGCAGTCCGAGGGCAGGCAATAGCAATCAGCCCCAGCATTTT.

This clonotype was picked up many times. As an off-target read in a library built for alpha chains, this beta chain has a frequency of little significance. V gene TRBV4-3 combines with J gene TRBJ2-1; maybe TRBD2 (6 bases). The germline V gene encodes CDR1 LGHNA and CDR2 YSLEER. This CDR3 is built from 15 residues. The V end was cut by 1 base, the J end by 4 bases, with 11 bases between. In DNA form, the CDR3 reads TGCGCCAGCAGCCAAGGAAATAGCGGATACAATGAGCAGTTCTTC. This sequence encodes CASSQGNSGYNEQFF.

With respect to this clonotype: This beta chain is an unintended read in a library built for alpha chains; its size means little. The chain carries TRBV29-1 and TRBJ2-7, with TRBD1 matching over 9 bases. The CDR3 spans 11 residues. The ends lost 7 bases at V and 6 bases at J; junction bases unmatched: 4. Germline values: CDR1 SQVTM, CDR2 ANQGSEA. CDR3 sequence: CSGGQGAEQYF. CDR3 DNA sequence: TGCAGCGGGGGACAGGGAGCCGAGCAGTACTTC.

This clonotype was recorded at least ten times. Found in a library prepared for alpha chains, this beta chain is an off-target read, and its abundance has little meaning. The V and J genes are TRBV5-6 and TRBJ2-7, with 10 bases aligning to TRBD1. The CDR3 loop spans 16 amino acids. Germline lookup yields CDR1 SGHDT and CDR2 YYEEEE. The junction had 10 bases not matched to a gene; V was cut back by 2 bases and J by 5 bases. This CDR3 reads CASSFRNRTGGHEQYV. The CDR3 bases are TGTGCCAGCAGCTTTAGAAATCGGACAGGGGGTCACGAGCAGTACGTC.

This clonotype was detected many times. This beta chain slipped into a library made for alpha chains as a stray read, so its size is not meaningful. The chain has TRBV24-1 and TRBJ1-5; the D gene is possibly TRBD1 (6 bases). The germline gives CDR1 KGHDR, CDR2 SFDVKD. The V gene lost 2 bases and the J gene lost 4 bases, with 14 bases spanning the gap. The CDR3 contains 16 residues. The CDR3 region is CATSDSRTVMNQPQHF. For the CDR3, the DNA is TGTGCCACCAGTGATTCTCGGACAGTTATGAATCAGCCCCAGCATTTT.

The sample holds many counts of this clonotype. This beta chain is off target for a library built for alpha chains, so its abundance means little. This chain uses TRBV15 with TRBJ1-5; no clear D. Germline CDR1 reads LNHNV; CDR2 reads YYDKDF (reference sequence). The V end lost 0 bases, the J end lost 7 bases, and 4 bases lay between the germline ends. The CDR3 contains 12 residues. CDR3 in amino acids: CATSRDRQPQHF. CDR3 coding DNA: TGTGCCACCAGCAGAGATCGACAGCCCCAGCATTTT.

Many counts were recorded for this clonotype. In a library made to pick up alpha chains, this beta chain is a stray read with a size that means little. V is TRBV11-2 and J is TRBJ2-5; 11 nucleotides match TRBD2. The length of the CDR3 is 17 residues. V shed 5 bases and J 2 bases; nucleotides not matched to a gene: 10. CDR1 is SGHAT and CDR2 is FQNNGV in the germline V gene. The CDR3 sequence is CASSPLMTSGKQETQYF. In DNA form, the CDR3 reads TGTGCCAGCAGCCCACTAATGACTAGCGGGAAACAAGAGACCCAGTACTTC.

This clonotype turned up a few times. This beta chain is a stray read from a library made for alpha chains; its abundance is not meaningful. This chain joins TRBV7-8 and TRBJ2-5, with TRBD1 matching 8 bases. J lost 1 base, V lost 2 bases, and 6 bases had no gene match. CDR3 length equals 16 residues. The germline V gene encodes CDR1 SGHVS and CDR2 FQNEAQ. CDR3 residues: CASSLRQGALQETQYF. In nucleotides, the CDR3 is TGTGCCAGCAGCTTACGGCAGGGGGCCCTCCAAGAGACCCAGTACTTC.

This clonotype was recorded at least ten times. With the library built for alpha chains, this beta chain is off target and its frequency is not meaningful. CDR3 DNA: TGCAGTGCGGTCGGGACTAGCGGGGGCGTCTCCTACAATGAGCAGTTCTTC. It codes for CSAVGTSGGVSYNEQFF. The chain recombines TRBV20-1 with TRBJ2-1, with TRBD2 matching over 14 bases. The CDR3 is 17 residues long. The germline V gene encodes CDR1 DFQATT and CDR2 SNEGSKA (reference sequence). J lost 0 bases, V lost 6 bases, and 7 bases had no gene match.

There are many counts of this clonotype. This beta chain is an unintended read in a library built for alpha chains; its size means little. CDR3 loop: CASSFGTDQPQHF. CDR3 nucleotides: TGTGCCAGCAGCTTTGGCACAGATCAGCCCCAGCATTTT. J is TRBJ1-5 and V is TRBV7-2; D is undetermined. CDR1 SGHTA and CDR2 FQGNSA come from the germline V gene. V lost 3 bases, J lost 5 bases, and 8 bases lay in between. CDR3 length: 13 residues.

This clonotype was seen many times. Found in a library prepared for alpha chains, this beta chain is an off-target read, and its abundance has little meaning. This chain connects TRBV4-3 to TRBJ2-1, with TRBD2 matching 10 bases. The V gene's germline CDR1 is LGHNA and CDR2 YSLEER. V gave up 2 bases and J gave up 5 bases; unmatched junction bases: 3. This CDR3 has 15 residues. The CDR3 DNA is TGCGCCAGCAGCCAAAAACTAGCGGGGAACAATGAGCAGTTCTTC. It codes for CASSQKLAGNNEQFF.

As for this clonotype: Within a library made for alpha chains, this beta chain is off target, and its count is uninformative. This chain's CDR3 is CASSLVLANYGYTF. The CDR3 DNA reads TGTGCCAGCAGCTTAGTACTGGCTAACTATGGCTACACCTTC. This sequence joins TRBV7-2 and TRBJ1-2; no firm D call. Trimming stripped 1 base from V and 0 bases from J, with 6 bases between. Germline V gene sequence: CDR1 SGHTA, CDR2 FQGNSA. The CDR3 is made up of 14 amino acids.

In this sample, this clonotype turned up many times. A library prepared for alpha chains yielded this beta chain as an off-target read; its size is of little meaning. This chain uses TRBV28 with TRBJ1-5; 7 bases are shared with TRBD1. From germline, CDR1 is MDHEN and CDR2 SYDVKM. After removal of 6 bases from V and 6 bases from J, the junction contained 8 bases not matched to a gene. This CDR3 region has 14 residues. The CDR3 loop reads CASRAGGTGQPQHF. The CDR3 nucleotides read TGTGCCAGCAGGGCAGGGGGGACGGGTCAGCCCCAGCATTTT.